This TCR beta chain was observed in a study of response to subunit inactivated influenza vaccine. Study outcomes and limitations: Every seasonal influenza vaccination brings in few new T cells, the authors suggested.

This CDR3 comprises 13 residues. V was shortened by 5 bases and J by 8 bases, with 15 bases between the two germline ends. The germline V gene encodes CDR1 MDHEN and CDR2 SYDVKM. TCRdb reanalysed the RT-PCR reads using MiXCR and keeps one entry per CDR3 protein. The top ten hold approximately 10% of the sample, which has 650,000 to 700,000 distinct CDR3 sequences, less than 20% seen once. This clonotype was seen a few times. Its antigen remains unidentified. The receptor's source is a man aged 45 to 65 who received an inactivated influenza vaccine. This specimen was PBMCs from blood, taken 11 to 12 days after vaccination. The chain uses TRBV28 and TRBJ1-2; TRBD1 is a possible D gene (5 bases). In DNA form, the CDR3 reads TGTGCCAGCAGTGGCCAGGGTTTTAGGGGCTACACCTTC. This translates into CASSGQGFRGYTF.